The T cell receptor (beta chain) under discussion was sequenced for a study of shared clonotypes between healthy human individuals. Study as a whole: The plates for each donor numbered three CD4 naive, three CD4 memory, two CD8 naive and one CD8 memory.

Using immunoSEQ multiplex PCR, the repertoire was profiled, and TCRdb retains in-frame clones only, with some absent. The data show under 750,000 clones, around 77% seen once. Donors comprised only Caucasian adults living in Nashville, Tennessee. This CDR3 has 15 residues. From germline, CDR1 is MDHEN and CDR2 SYDVKM. V gave up 6 bases and J gave up 2 bases, with 15 bases separating them. Study observations and caveats: Clonotypes shared by all four sorted-subset donors had higher generation probabilities than non-shared clonotypes.

As regards this clone: What it binds is unknown.

Material: memory CD4+ T cells sorted from blood. Subset in this sample: CD45RA-negative fraction. The genes are TRBV28 and TRBJ2-3, with a possible D match to TRBD2 (6 bases). The TCR sequence derives from a woman aged 25 to 39 in good health. CDR3 nucleotides: TGTGCCAGCAGGGGGTGGGCGGGAACCACAGATACGCAGTATTTT. Translating it yields CASRGWAGTTDTQYF.